This T cell receptor beta chain was identified in a study of blood T cell repertoires in COVID-19 (TCRdb year 2020). As for the study more broadly: Samples from collaborators originated in the United States, Italy and Spain and spanned both the acute and convalescent phases of COVID-19. The samples were drawn from the first 160 participants of the ongoing ImmuneRACE study and from 1,254 subjects provided by 6 global collaborators. The sample metadata nearly always contained a de-identified subject ID, COVID-19 status, age in years and sex. The prospective study material was composed of cDNA or gDNA derived from T cells, B-cell-depleted T cells, or PBMCs. Where available, HLA class I and class II types were taken from metadata supplied by the sample provider and were not determined by assay-based typing. The repertoires were released in a freely available public database intended as a resource for research on the immune response to SARS-CoV-2. Subjects who had been exposed to COVID-19, were actively infected with it, or had recovered from it provided the deeply sampled blood TCRbeta repertoires that made up the dataset.

The CDR3 runs 16 residues from the cysteine to the phenylalanine. Left in the record is the CDR3 DNA by itself, 48 bases read in frame from the first base. V gives up 0 bases and J gives up 2 bases, and the segment between their germline ends measures 13 bases. Sequences LNHDA (CDR1) and SQIVND (CDR2) are obtained from the germline V gene (reference sequence). Concerning this clone itself: What antigen it recognizes has not been identified. Nothing much larger sits one base from this clone, and base qualities are not available.

Each collaborating institution followed its own protocols to collect whole blood in K2EDTA tubes. For TCRbeta analysis, collaborators shipped samples as frozen whole blood, isolated PBMCs, or DNA extracted from either of those sample types. On the study overall, not on this receptor specifically: How much clinical and demographic metadata was included differed by source and by participant, and the metadata was provided uncurated.

TCRbeta CDR3 regions were amplified from genomic DNA by means of the immunoSEQ Assay, a bias-controlled multiplex PCR. As for how the authors treated the data: The number of nucleated cells in each sample was estimated by amplification of reference gene primers within the assay. Sequence reads were collapsed and filtered to measure the absolute abundance of every unique TCRbeta CDR3 rearrangement. For each sample, productive Simpson clonality was calculated as the square root of Simpson's diversity index across productive rearrangements. TCRdb provides this immuneACCESS table in a form limited to in-frame rearrangements. Some clones are lacking; in checked studies, under half of them reflect an unresolved V gene, and why the rest are absent is not known. The D gene and trimming were derived from the DNA, and the V and J assignments and clone size from that table. The sample table shows a few hundred thousand clones, and 80% to 90% are seen once. About 1.2% of the sample goes to the ten largest clones.

The sample was peripheral blood. This receptor was taken from a woman aged 45-65 years with acute or convalescent COVID-19. The chain is assembled from TRBV19 and TRBJ1-1, with a weak D call of TRBD1 (5 bases match). The CDR3 region reads CASSIDLWTTNTEAFF. The DNA is TGTGCCAGTAGTATAGATCTATGGACAACCAACACTGAAGCTTTCTTT.